This T cell receptor beta chain came from a study of shared clonotypes between healthy human individuals. Genomic DNA of every subset was divided equally among multiple immunoSEQ plates. For sorted subsets, about 200 ng DNA per replicate equaled tens of thousands of T cell genomes. Sequenced by immunoSEQ multiplex PCR; TCRdb stores in-frame clones only, minus some. The sample has around 600,000 clones; 85% to 95% are singletons. Germline-derived CDR1 and CDR2 are LNHNV and YYDKDF (reference sequence). Trimming removed 1 base at V and 0 bases at J, with 10 bases between. The CDR3 is 15 residues long. Study findings and constraints: Among non-shared clonotypes, generation probabilities were lower than among those shared by all four donors. Donor clonotype sharing was expected to depend on sequencing depth.

Naive CD8 populations comprised CD45RO-negative cells positively selected for CCR7, excluding terminally differentiated effector memory CD45RA+ cells. With regard to this clone: What it binds is not known.

V and J are TRBV15 and TRBJ2-7, with a weak D call TRBD2 (7 bases). Sequenced: naive CD8+ T cells sorted from blood. The clonotype was recovered from a woman in her 30s in good health. The DNA of the CDR3 is TGTGCCACCAGCAGAGGGCGGGGGCTCTCCTACGAGCAGTACTTC. Translating gives CATSRGRGLSYEQYF. Looking up the rest from reference TRBV15 and TRBJ2-7 gives the full variable domain: DAMVIQNPRYQVTQFGKPVTLSCSQTLNHNVMYWYQQKSSQAPKLLFHYYDKDFNNEADTPDNFQSRRPNTSFCFLDIRSPGLGDTAMYLCATSRGRGLSYEQYFGPGTRLTVT.